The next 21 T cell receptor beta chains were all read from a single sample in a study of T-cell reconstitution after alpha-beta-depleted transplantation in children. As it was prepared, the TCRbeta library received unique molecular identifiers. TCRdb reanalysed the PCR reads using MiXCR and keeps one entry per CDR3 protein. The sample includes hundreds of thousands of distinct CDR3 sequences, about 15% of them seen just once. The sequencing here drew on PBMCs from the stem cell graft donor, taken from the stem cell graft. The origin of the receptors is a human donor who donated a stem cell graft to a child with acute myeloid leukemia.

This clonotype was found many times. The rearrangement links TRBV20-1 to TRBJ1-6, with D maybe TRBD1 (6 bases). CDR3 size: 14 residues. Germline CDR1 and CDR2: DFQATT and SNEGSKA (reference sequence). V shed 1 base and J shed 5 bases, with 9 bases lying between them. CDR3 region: CSARGQADNSPLHF. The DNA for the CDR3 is TGCAGTGCTAGAGGACAGGCTGATAATTCACCCCTCCACTTT.

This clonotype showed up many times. Here the CDR3 DNA reads TGCAGCGTTGTAGCACCCTGGGGGAACACTGAAGCTTTCTTT. It codes for CSVVAPWGNTEAFF. The V call is TRBV29-1, the J call TRBJ1-1; no clear D gene. Trimming removed 4 bases at V and 1 base at J, with 13 bases between. This CDR3 spans 14 amino acids. Germline CDR1 and CDR2: SQVTM and ANQGSEA.

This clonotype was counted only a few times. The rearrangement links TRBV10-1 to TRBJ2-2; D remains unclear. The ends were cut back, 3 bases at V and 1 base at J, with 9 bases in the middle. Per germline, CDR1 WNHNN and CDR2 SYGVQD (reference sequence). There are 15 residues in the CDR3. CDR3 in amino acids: CASSDYRENTGELFF. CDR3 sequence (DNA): TGCGCCAGCAGTGACTACAGAGAGAACACCGGGGAGCTGTTTTTT.

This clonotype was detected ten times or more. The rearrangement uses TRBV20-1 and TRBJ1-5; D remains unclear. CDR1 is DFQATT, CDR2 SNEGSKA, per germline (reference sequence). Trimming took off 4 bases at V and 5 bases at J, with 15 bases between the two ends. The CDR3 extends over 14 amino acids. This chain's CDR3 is CSATPGLGDQPQHF. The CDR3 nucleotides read TGCAGTGCTACCCCCGGGCTTGGGGATCAGCCCCAGCATTTT.

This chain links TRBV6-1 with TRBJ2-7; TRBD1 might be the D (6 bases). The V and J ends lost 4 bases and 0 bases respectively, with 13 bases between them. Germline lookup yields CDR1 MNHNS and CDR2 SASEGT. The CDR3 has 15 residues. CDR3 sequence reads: CASSGQRTASYEQYV. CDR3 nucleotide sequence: TGTGCCAGCAGTGGACAGAGGACAGCCTCCTACGAGCAGTACGTC.

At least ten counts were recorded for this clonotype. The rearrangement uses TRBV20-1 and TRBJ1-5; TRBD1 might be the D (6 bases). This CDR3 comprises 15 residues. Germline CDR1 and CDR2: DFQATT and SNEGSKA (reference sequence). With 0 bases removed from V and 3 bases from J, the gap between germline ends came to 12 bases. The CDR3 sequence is CSARDNRATNQPQHF. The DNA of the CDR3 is TGCAGTGCTAGAGATAACAGGGCAACCAATCAGCCCCAGCATTTT.

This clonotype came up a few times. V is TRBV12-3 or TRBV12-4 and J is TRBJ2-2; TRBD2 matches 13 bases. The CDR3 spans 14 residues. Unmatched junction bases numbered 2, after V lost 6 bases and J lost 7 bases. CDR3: CASRRLAGGGELFF. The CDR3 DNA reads TGTGCCAGCAGAAGACTAGCGGGGGGCGGGGAGCTGTTTTTT.

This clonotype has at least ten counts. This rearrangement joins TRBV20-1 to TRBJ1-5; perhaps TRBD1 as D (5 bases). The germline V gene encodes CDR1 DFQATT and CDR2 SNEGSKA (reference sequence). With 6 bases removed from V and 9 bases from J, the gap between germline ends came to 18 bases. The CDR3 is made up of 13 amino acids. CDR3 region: CSASLRGLGPQHF. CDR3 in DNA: TGCAGTGCGTCCCTGAGGGGATTAGGGCCCCAGCATTTT.

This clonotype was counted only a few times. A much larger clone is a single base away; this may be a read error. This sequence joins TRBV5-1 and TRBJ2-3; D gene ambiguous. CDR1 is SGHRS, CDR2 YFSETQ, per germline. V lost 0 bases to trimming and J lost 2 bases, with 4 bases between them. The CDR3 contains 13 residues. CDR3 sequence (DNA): TGCGCCAGCAGCTTGGGGATCACAGATACGCAGTATTTT. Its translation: CASSLGITDTQYF.

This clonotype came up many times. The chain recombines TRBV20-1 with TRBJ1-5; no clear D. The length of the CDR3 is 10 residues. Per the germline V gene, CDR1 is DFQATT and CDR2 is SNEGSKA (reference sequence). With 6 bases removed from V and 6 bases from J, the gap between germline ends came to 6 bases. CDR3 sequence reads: CSAYGQPQHF. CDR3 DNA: TGCAGTGCCTACGGTCAGCCCCAGCATTTT.

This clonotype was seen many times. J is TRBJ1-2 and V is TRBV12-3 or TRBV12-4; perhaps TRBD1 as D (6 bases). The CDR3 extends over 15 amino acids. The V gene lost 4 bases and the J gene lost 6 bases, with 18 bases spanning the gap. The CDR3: CASSYASTGIHGYTF. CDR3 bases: TGTGCCAGCAGTTACGCAAGTACAGGGATTCATGGCTACACCTTC.

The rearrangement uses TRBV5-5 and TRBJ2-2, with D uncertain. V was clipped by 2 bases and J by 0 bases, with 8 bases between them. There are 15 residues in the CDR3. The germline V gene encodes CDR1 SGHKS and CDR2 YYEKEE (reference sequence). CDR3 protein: CASSFLAANTGELFF. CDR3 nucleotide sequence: TGTGCCAGCAGCTTCTTGGCGGCGAACACCGGGGAGCTGTTTTTT.

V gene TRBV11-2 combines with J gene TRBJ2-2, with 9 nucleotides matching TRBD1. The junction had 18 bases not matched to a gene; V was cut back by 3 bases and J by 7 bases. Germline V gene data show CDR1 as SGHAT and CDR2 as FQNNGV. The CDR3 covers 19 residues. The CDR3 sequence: CASSFFGFRDRDLGGELFF. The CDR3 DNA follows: TGTGCCAGCAGCTTTTTTGGATTCCGGGACAGGGATTTGGGCGGGGAGCTGTTTTTT.

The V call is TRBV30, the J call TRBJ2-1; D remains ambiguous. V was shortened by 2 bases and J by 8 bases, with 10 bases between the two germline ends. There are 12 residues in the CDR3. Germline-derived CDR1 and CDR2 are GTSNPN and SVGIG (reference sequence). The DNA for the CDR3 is TGTGCCTGGAGTTCCCTCGGCGATGAGCAGTTCTTC. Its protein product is CAWSSLGDEQFF.

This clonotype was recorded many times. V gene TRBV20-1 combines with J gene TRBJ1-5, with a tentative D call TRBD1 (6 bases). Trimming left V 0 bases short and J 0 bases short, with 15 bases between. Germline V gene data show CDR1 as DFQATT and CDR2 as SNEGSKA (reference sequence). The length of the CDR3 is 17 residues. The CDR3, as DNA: TGCAGTGCTAGAGATCTAGCCAGGGGCTATAGCAATCAGCCCCAGCATTTT. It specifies CSARDLARGYSNQPQHF.

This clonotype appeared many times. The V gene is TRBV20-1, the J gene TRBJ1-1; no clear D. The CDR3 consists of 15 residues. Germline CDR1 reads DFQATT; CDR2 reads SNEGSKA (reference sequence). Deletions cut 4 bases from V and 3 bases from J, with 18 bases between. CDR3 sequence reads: CSATFRPTWDTEAFF. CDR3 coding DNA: TGCAGTGCTACCTTTCGTCCGACATGGGACACTGAAGCTTTCTTT.

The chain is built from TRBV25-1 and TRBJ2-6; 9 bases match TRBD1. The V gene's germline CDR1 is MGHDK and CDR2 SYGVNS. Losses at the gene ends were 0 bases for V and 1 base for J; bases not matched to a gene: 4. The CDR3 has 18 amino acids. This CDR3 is CASSEYRTGASGANVLTF. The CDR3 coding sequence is TGTGCCAGCAGTGAATATAGGACAGGGGCATCTGGGGCCAACGTCCTGACTTTC.

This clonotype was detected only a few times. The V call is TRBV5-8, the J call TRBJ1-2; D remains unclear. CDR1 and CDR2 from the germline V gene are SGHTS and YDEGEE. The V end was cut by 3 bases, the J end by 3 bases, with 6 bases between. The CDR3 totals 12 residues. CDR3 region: CASSSGHYGYTF. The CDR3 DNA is TGTGCCAGCAGCTCCGGGCACTATGGCTACACCTTC.

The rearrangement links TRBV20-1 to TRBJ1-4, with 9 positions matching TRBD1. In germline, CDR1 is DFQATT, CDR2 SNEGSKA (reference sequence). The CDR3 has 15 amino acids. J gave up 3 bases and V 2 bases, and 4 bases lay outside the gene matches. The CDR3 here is CSARNRGRPNEKLFF. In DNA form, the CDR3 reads TGCAGTGCTAGAAACAGGGGGCGGCCTAATGAAAAACTGTTTTTT.

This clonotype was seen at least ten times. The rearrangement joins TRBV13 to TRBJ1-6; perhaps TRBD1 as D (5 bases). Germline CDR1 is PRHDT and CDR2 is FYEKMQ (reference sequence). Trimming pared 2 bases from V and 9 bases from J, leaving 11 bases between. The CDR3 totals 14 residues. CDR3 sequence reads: CASSLRGGRSPLHF. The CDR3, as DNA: TGTGCCAGCAGCTTAAGGGGAGGACGTTCACCCCTCCACTTT. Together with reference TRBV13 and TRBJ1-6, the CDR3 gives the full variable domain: AAGVIQSPRHLIKEKRETATLKCYPIPRHDTVYWYQQGPGQDPQFLISFYEKMQSDKGSIPDRFSAQQFSDYHSELNMSSLELGDSALYFCASSLRGGRSPLHFGNGTRLTVT.

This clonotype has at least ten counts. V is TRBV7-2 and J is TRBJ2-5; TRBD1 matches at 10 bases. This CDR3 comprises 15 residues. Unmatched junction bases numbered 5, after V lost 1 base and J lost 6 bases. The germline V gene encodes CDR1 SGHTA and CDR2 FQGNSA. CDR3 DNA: TGTGCCAGCAGCTTAGTGACAGGGGGCGCGAAGACCCAGTACTTC. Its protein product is CASSLVTGGAKTQYF.